One sample yielded the 32 T cell receptor beta chains listed below, sequenced in a study of T-cell memory formation after mild COVID-19. MiXCR, applied by TCRdb to the 5' RACE reads, yields one record per CDR3 protein. This repertoire shows about 100,000 distinct CDR3 sequences, roughly 11% found once; its top ten account for 40%. The sample taken for sequencing was PBMCs or a T cell subset sorted from them (not recorded which). The source is a man aged 18 to 30 who had mild COVID-19 (a few samples of this study predate the infection). Cell type and time point are not known.

Only a few counts were recorded for this clonotype. The V and J genes are TRBV7-9 and TRBJ2-3; possibly TRBD1 for D (8 bases). Germline loops: CDR1 SEHNR, CDR2 FQNEAQ (reference sequence). Trimming left V 5 bases short and J 11 bases short, with 26 bases between. The CDR3 totals 16 residues. The CDR3 region has the DNA TGTGCCAGCAGCCCGTCCACAGGGGGGGGACATGTTGGGCAGTATTTT. Translation gives CASSPSTGGGHVGQYF.

The V and J genes are TRBV2 and TRBJ2-7; 7 bases are shared with TRBD1. The ends lost 6 bases at V and 3 bases at J; junction bases unmatched: 5. The CDR3 totals 13 residues. Germline CDR1 and CDR2: SNHLY and FYNNEI. The CDR3 spells CASREDRNYEQYV. CDR3 bases: TGTGCCAGCAGGGAGGACAGGAACTACGAGCAGTACGTC.

The V and J genes are TRBV4-1 and TRBJ1-5, with TRBD1 matching 9 bases. The CDR3 is made up of 14 amino acids. The V gene's germline CDR1 is MGHRA and CDR2 YSYEKL. The ends lost 4 bases at V and 7 bases at J; junction bases unmatched: 5. CDR3 bases: TGCGCCAGCAGCCCTAGACAGGGGGGCCAGCCCCAGCATTTT. Translating gives CASSPRQGGQPQHF.

This clonotype was observed a handful of times. V is TRBV28 and J is TRBJ1-5; 7 bases line up with TRBD1. The CDR3 covers 16 residues. The germline CDR1 and CDR2 sequences are MDHEN and SYDVKM. The trim removed 5 bases at V and 0 bases at J, leaving 7 bases unmatched. This CDR3 is CASSIRTGHSNQPQHF. CDR3 in DNA: TGTGCCAGCAGTATACGGACAGGCCATAGCAATCAGCCCCAGCATTTT.

This clonotype occurred many times. The rearrangement joins TRBV7-3 to TRBJ2-2, with 10 nucleotides matching TRBD2. J gave up 4 bases and V 2 bases, and 1 base lay outside the gene matches. Per the germline V gene, CDR1 is SGHTA and CDR2 is FQGTGA. CDR3 size: 15 residues. The DNA of the CDR3 is TGTGCCAGCAGCTTACTAGCGGGGGCCACCGGGGAGCTGTTTTTT. Translated, it gives CASSLLAGATGELFF.

This chain connects TRBV4-1 to TRBJ2-7; no reliable D call. Trimming stripped 0 bases from V and 3 bases from J, with 12 bases between. The length of the CDR3 is 15 residues. Germline CDR1 MGHRA, CDR2 YSYEKL. The CDR3 sequence is CASSQDGTLDYEQYF. Here the CDR3 DNA reads TGCGCCAGCAGCCAAGATGGTACACTTGACTACGAGCAGTACTTC.

This clonotype was seen more than once but under ten times. V usage is TRBV7-9 and J usage is TRBJ2-7; TRBD1 matches 9 bases. The CDR3 has 17 residues. The J segment lost 1 base and the V segment lost 2 bases, leaving 9 bases of the junction unmatched. The germline V gene has CDR1 SEHNR and CDR2 FQNEAQ (reference sequence). CDR3 in DNA: TGTGCCAGCAGCTTATCGATGGGACAGGGTCCTTCCTACGAGCAGTACTTC. It codes for CASSLSMGQGPSYEQYF.

The chain is built from TRBV27 and TRBJ2-3; 11 bases line up with TRBD1. Trimming cost V 4 bases and J 0 bases; bases outside gene matches: 6. The CDR3 runs to 17 residues. CDR1 and CDR2 (germline): MNHEY, SMNVEV (reference sequence). Written as DNA, the CDR3 is TGTGCCAGCAGTTCCGGGACAGGGGGTCTGAGCACAGATACGCAGTATTTT. Amino acids: CASSSGTGGLSTDTQYF.

The V gene is TRBV6-2 or TRBV6-3, the J gene TRBJ2-7; D remains unclear. This CDR3 has 11 amino acids. Between the trimmed V and J ends, which lost 5 bases and 6 bases, there was a span of 8 bases. Germline V gene sequence: CDR1 MNHEY, CDR2 SVGEGT. The CDR3 here is CASSPGSEQYF. The CDR3 DNA reads as TGTGCCAGCAGTCCCGGCAGCGAGCAGTACTTC.

This clonotype was seen only a few times. This sequence joins TRBV27 and TRBJ2-7; 7 bases align to TRBD2. This CDR3 comprises 14 residues. CDR1 and CDR2 (germline): MNHEY, SMNVEV (reference sequence). Germline trimming cut 5 bases from V and 3 bases from J; bases unmatched to any gene: 7. The CDR3, as DNA: TGTGCCAGCAGTCAGCGGGGCGTAGACTACGAGCAGTACTTC. It is translated as CASSQRGVDYEQYF.

This clonotype was detected ten times or more. The chain uses TRBV18 and TRBJ2-7; 8 bases line up with TRBD2. The germline CDR1 and CDR2 sequences are KGHSH and LQKENI. Germline trimming cut 2 bases from V and 0 bases from J; bases unmatched to any gene: 6. The CDR3 is made up of 16 amino acids. CDR3 sequence: CASSPTTSANSYEQYF. The DNA of the CDR3 is TGTGCCAGCTCACCAACGACTAGCGCAAACTCCTACGAGCAGTACTTC.

V usage is TRBV12-3 or TRBV12-4 and J usage is TRBJ2-3; D tentatively reads TRBD1 or TRBD2 (5 bases each). V was shortened by 4 bases and J by 2 bases, with 19 bases between the two germline ends. CDR3 length equals 17 residues. The CDR3 reads CASSSTGPNRFTDTQYF. The CDR3 nucleotides are TGTGCCAGCAGTTCCACGGGACCGAACCGATTCACAGATACGCAGTATTTT.

The rearrangement uses TRBV7-6 and TRBJ1-1; the D is unclear. The CDR3 consists of 12 residues. The germline CDR1 and CDR2 sequences are SGHVS and FNYEAQ. The germline V and J ends were trimmed by 5 bases and 1 base, with 5 bases remaining between them. The CDR3 reads CASSPANTEAFF. The DNA of the CDR3 is TGTGCCAGCAGCCCGGCGAACACTGAAGCTTTCTTT.

This clonotype was counted between two and nine times. The chain joins TRBV21-1 to TRBJ1-1; the D call of TRBD1 is as the table states it, not checked on the DNA. TRBV21-1 has pseudogene status. The CDR3 has 12 amino acids. CDR3 protein: CASSKAQAEAFF. CDR3 bases: TGTGCCAGCAGCAAGGCACAGGCTGAAGCTTTCTTT.

The genes are TRBV5-1 and TRBJ1-2, with TRBD1 as a possible D gene (5 bases). V was cut by 1 base and J by 8 bases, with 15 bases left in between. The CDR3 length is 14 residues. CDR1 SGHRS and CDR2 YFSETQ come from the germline V gene. CDR3 in amino acids: CASSLWSGSEGYTF. The CDR3 nucleotides read TGCGCCAGCAGCTTGTGGTCAGGGTCAGAAGGCTACACCTTC.

Only a few counts were recorded for this clonotype. The chain recombines TRBV5-6 with TRBJ2-6, with a possible D match to TRBD1 (6 bases). The CDR3 is made up of 15 amino acids. CDR1 is SGHDT, CDR2 YYEEEE, per germline. Trimming removed 4 bases at V and 1 base at J, with 9 bases between. In nucleotides, the CDR3 is TGTGCCAGCAGCCCTGGACAGTCTGGGGCCAACGTCCTGACTTTC. It yields the protein CASSPGQSGANVLTF.

The chain links TRBV12-3 or TRBV12-4 to TRBJ1-1; D remains unclear. Trimming removed 6 bases from V and 1 base from J, with 6 bases in between. CDR3 length: 12 amino acids. CDR3 amino acids: CASSSGNTEAFF. The DNA of the CDR3 is TGTGCCAGCAGCTCCGGGAACACTGAAGCTTTCTTT.

This clonotype was observed a handful of times. The chain employs TRBV4-1 and TRBJ2-3, with 8 bases that match TRBD1. The CDR3 is made up of 16 amino acids. V gave up 3 bases and J gave up 2 bases; unmatched junction bases: 7. Germline V gene data show CDR1 as MGHRA and CDR2 as YSYEKL. The CDR3 spells CASSQVAGGLTDTQYF. The CDR3 region has the DNA TGCGCCAGCAGCCAGGTGGCAGGGGGCCTCACAGATACGCAGTATTTT.

The V call is TRBV6-1, the J call TRBJ1-1; no reliable D call. This CDR3 contains 15 residues. Trimming took off 1 base at V and 5 bases at J, with 14 bases between the two ends. Germline V gene data show CDR1 as MNHNS and CDR2 as SASEGT. The CDR3 sequence is CASSEGEEGSTEAFF. For the CDR3, the DNA is TGTGCCAGCAGTGAAGGGGAAGAAGGGTCGACTGAAGCTTTCTTT.

The chain carries TRBV6-2 or TRBV6-3 and TRBJ2-2; D may be TRBD2 (7 bases). This CDR3 spans 16 amino acids. V lost 5 bases and J 4 bases, leaving 17 bases between the germline ends. Germline CDR1 reads MNHEY; CDR2 reads SVGEGT. The CDR3 reads CASSRGWRGLTGELFF. The DNA of the CDR3 is TGTGCCAGCAGTAGGGGTTGGCGGGGGCTCACCGGGGAGCTGTTTTTT.

This clonotype showed up just a few times. The chain links TRBV7-6 to TRBJ1-1; 7 nucleotides match TRBD1. Germline assignment: CDR1 SGHVS and CDR2 FNYEAQ. J was trimmed by 3 bases and V by 5 bases; bases with no gene match: 3. This CDR3 is 13 amino acids long. The CDR3 DNA reads as TGTGCCAGCAGCCGGGGACAGTACACTGAAGCTTTCTTT. Its protein product is CASSRGQYTEAFF.

This chain joins TRBV27 and TRBJ1-1; possible D gene TRBD1, 5 bases. This CDR3 has 14 amino acids. Trimming pared 3 bases from V and 4 bases from J, leaving 12 bases between. CDR1 MNHEY and CDR2 SMNVEV come from the germline V gene (reference sequence). DNA for the CDR3: TGTGCCAGCAGTTTTTCTGGACAAAGCACTGAAGCTTTCTTT. Residues: CASSFSGQSTEAFF.

V is TRBV9 and J is TRBJ2-3, with no clear D. CDR3 size: 15 residues. Per the germline V gene, CDR1 is SGDLS and CDR2 is YYNGEE. The ends were cut back, 0 bases at V and 2 bases at J, with 10 bases in the middle. This CDR3 reads CASSVESPVTDTQYF. CDR3 DNA sequence: TGTGCCAGCAGCGTAGAATCGCCGGTCACAGATACGCAGTATTTT.

This clonotype came up a few times. CDR3 sequence reads: CASSLDEQFF. The CDR3 nucleotides read TGTGCCAGCAGCTTAGATGAGCAGTTCTTC. This chain connects TRBV5-5 to TRBJ2-1; D is unresolved. The V gene lost 2 bases and the J gene lost 8 bases, with 2 bases spanning the gap. The germline CDR1 and CDR2 sequences are SGHKS and YYEKEE (reference sequence). This CDR3 comprises 10 residues.

This clonotype was recorded a few times. V is TRBV5-5 and J is TRBJ2-3; D gene uncertain. V lost 4 bases to trimming and J lost 3 bases, with 6 bases between them. CDR3 length equals 12 residues. Germline V gene lookup returns CDR1 SGHKS and CDR2 YYEKEE (reference sequence). The CDR3 here is CASSGPTDTQYF. In DNA form, the CDR3 reads TGTGCCAGCAGCGGGCCAACAGATACGCAGTATTTT.

As DNA, the CDR3 is TGCGCCAGCAGCCAAGATTCTTGGCGGAATGAGCAGTTCTTC. Amino acids: CASSQDSWRNEQFF. The chain employs TRBV4-3 and TRBJ2-1; D gene uncertain. The V gene lost 0 bases and the J gene lost 7 bases, with 10 bases spanning the gap. The germline V gene encodes CDR1 LGHNA and CDR2 YSLEER. The CDR3 spans 14 residues.

This clonotype was observed a few times. The rearrangement links TRBV25-1 to TRBJ2-7; unclear D gene. The CDR3 runs 12 residues. Germline lookup yields CDR1 MGHDK and CDR2 SYGVNS. Trimming took 4 bases from V and 2 from J, leaving 6 bases between them. CDR3 protein: CASSVVPYEQYF. CDR3 coding DNA: TGTGCCAGCAGTGTTGTTCCCTACGAGCAGTACTTC.

The chain uses TRBV5-1 and TRBJ2-7, with 10 bases matching TRBD1. Per germline, CDR1 SGHRS and CDR2 YFSETQ. J was trimmed by 6 bases and V by 3 bases; bases with no gene match: 3. This CDR3 comprises 13 residues. CDR3 bases: TGCGCCAGCAGCTGGACAGGGGGGCGCGAGCAGTACGTC. Translating gives CASSWTGGREQYV.

The chain recombines TRBV19 with TRBJ1-1; maybe TRBD1 (5 bases). V gave up 3 bases and J gave up 7 bases, with 15 bases separating them. Germline-derived CDR1 and CDR2 are LNHDA and SQIVND (reference sequence). The CDR3 totals 14 residues. The CDR3 reads CASSMDDSGVEAFF. Written as DNA, the CDR3 is TGTGCCAGTAGTATGGATGACAGTGGTGTTGAAGCTTTCTTT.

This clonotype was seen ten or more times. The rearrangement uses TRBV7-9 and TRBJ1-1; unclear D gene. CDR3 length equals 15 residues. The ends were cut back, 3 bases at V and 0 bases at J, with 11 bases in the middle. Germline V gene data show CDR1 as SEHNR and CDR2 as FQNEAQ (reference sequence). CDR3 protein: CASSLAVLMNTEAFF. In DNA form, the CDR3 reads TGTGCCAGCAGCTTGGCAGTGCTGATGAACACTGAAGCTTTCTTT.

The chain joins TRBV29-1 to TRBJ2-3; the D is unclear. The CDR3 loop spans 15 amino acids. In germline, CDR1 is SQVTM, CDR2 ANQGSEA. Trimming stripped 0 bases from V and 2 bases from J, with 12 bases between. CDR3 amino acids: CSVEDHGIITDTQYF. CDR3 bases: TGCAGCGTTGAAGATCACGGCATAATCACAGATACGCAGTATTTT.

This chain links TRBV7-9 with TRBJ1-5; D uncertain. Trimming pared 3 bases from V and 0 bases from J, leaving 6 bases between. CDR1 SEHNR and CDR2 FQNEAQ come from the germline V gene (reference sequence). This CDR3 is built from 14 residues. The CDR3 DNA is TGTGCCAGCAGCTTGATGGGTAGCAATCAGCCCCAGCATTTT. Translated: CASSLMGSNQPQHF.